This T cell receptor beta chain was identified in a study of cytomegalovirus exposure and HLA in healthy donors. CDR1 SGHTS and CDR2 YDEGEE come from the germline V gene. V was cut by 4 bases and J by 4 bases, with 14 bases left in between. There are 14 residues in the CDR3. Findings of the study overall: Researchers left out some V segments, among them TRBV6-2 and TRBV6-3, as indistinguishable. Common viral pathogens were later found to be apparently linked to several of the most significant clusters. Researchers counted some 150 TCR beta chains as cytomegalovirus-associated.

Primers included in the PCR were 60 Vbeta and 13 Jbeta primers. Measured with immunoSEQ multiplex PCR; TCRdb has only the in-frame clones, and not every one. The table shows 150,000 to 200,000 clones, with 84% occurring only once. A word on this clone: Its antigen is as yet unknown.

The TCR comes from a boy between 2 and 10 years old in good health and CMV-seronegative. What was sequenced was PBMCs. This chain joins TRBV5-8 and TRBJ1-1, with a possible D match to TRBD1 (5 bases). The CDR3 loop reads CASSHPTEITEAFF. CDR3 nucleotides: TGTGCCAGCAGCCACCCGACAGAGATCACTGAAGCTTTCTTT.